One and the same sample provided the 2 T cell receptor beta chains below, sequenced in a study of T cells in Graves' hyperthyroidism and ophthalmopathy. RNA transcripts gave rise to amplified TCR beta CDR3 regions. The TCR CDR3 was amplified in a first-round RT-PCR using the HTBI primer set. MiXCR, applied by TCRdb to the multiplex PCR reads, yields one record per CDR3 protein. The sample yields roughly 570,000 distinct CDR3 sequences, about 15% seen once. The specimen was blood. The receptors stem from a woman in her twenties or thirties with Graves' hyperthyroidism.

This clonotype was observed at least ten times. The chain carries TRBV7-2 and TRBJ2-2; 7 positions agree with TRBD2. The CDR3 sequence is 16 residues long. V gave up 2 bases and J gave up 2 bases; unmatched junction bases: 5. Germline values: CDR1 SGHTA, CDR2 FQGNSA. Here the CDR3 DNA reads TGTGCCAGCAGCTTATGGTCTAGCGGTAACACCGGGGAGCTGTTTTTT. Amino acids: CASSLWSSGNTGELFF.

The chain joins TRBV27 to TRBJ2-7; the match to TRBD2 covers 14 bases. The CDR3 is 18 residues long. Germline V CDR1 and CDR2: MNHEY, SMNVEV (reference sequence). V was pared by 1 base and J by 2 bases, with 7 bases of the junction left unmatched. CDR3 sequence reads: CASSLYMGTSGSTYEQYF. The CDR3 DNA reads TGTGCCAGCAGTTTATACATGGGGACTAGCGGGAGCACCTACGAGCAGTACTTC.